The clone carrying this T cell receptor beta chain was recorded a few times. The CDR3 regions of TCR beta were amplified from RNA transcripts. The TCR CDR3 first-round RT-PCR relied on the HTBI primer set. TCRdb used MiXCR to reprocess the multiplex PCR reads, holding one entry per CDR3 protein. This table has over 300,000 distinct CDR3 sequences, about 13% appearing once. Germline assignment: CDR1 KGHSH and CDR2 LQKENI. V was clipped by 4 bases and J by 7 bases, with 13 bases between them. This CDR3 has 14 residues. These data belong to a study of T cells in Graves' hyperthyroidism and ophthalmopathy.

This clonotype originated in a woman in her forties with Graves' ophthalmopathy. Sequences were obtained from blood. This chain connects TRBV18 to TRBJ2-2; D remains ambiguous. CDR3 sequence reads: CASSRTVELGELFF. The CDR3 coding sequence is TGTGCCAGCTCACGCACGGTCGAACTCGGGGAGCTGTTTTTT.